The 16 T cell receptor beta chains in this list originate from one sample, sequenced in a study of T cell repertoires in cytomegalovirus infection (dated by TCRdb to the late 2010s). Instrument on record: Illumina HiSeq 1500. TCRdb reanalyzed the raw reads on its own, using fastp at Q25 for trimming and MiXCR for clone calling, and kept in-frame beta chains. Every distinct CDR3 protein forms one entry, paired with its most common genes and DNA. This sample lists approximately 750,000 distinct CDR3 sequences; about 40% were detected once. The biggest ten clones account for roughly 2.8% of the sample. Sequencing input: PBMCs. The source of these receptors is a human donor in good health (CMV status not recorded). Some clones in this sample may be carry-over from other donors' samples.

Regarding this clonotype: An end of the junction differs from the germline gene, which may be a read error. The chain has TRBV19 and TRBJ1-1, with TRBD1 matching 8 bases. Germline V CDR1 and CDR2: LNHDA, SQIVND (reference sequence). CDR3 length equals 16 residues. As DNA, the CDR3 is TGTGCCAGTAGTATCCGGGACAGGCACAGGAACACTGAATCTTTCTTT. Its translation is CASSIRDRHRNTESFF. The variable domain in full, completed from reference TRBV19 and TRBJ1-1, reads DGGITQSPKYLFRKEGQNVTLSCEQNLNHDAMYWYRQDPGQGLRLIYYSQIVNDFQKGDIAEGYSVSREKKESFPLTVTSAQKNPTAFYLCASSIRDRHRNTESFFGQGTRLTVV.

The chain employs TRBV4-1 and TRBJ2-3; 9 bases are a match to TRBD2. CDR1 MGHRA and CDR2 YSYEKL come from the germline V gene. V shed 0 bases and J 5 bases; nucleotides not matched to a gene: 9. The CDR3 covers 17 residues. The CDR3 DNA sequence: TGCGCCAGCAGCCAAGAAGGGGCAGGACTAGCGCAAGATACGCAGTATTTT. Encoded protein: CASSQEGAGLAQDTQYF.

This clonotype was seen many times. The chain couples TRBV7-6 to TRBJ2-3; D is uncertain. CDR3 size: 15 residues. Germline V gives CDR1 SGHVS, CDR2 FNYEAQ. Trimming took off 2 bases at V and 4 bases at J, with 13 bases between the two ends. DNA of the CDR3: TGTGCCAGCAGCTTAAGAAGGCTCCCTCCAGATACGCAGTATTTT. As protein: CASSLRRLPPDTQYF.

The V call is TRBV27, the J call TRBJ1-2; tentative D call: TRBD1 (6 bases). The CDR3 has 13 residues. CDR1 is MNHEY, CDR2 SMNVEV, per germline (reference sequence). Between the trimmed V and J ends, which lost 8 bases and 8 bases, there was a span of 18 bases. This chain's CDR3 is CASGAGTKGGYTF. The CDR3 DNA reads TGTGCCAGCGGGGCCGGGACAAAGGGGGGCTACACCTTC.

Concerning this clonotype: A read error is likely, as this CDR3 ends without the conserved phenylalanine or tryptophan. The J gene is TRBJ2-6, the V gene TRBV5-6, with TRBD1 matching 7 bases. The junction had 10 bases not matched to a gene; V was cut back by 4 bases and J by 0 bases. This CDR3 is 18 amino acids long. The germline V gene has CDR1 SGHDT and CDR2 YYEEEE. The CDR3 region is CASSPGDRFSSGANVLTL. As DNA, the CDR3 is TGTGCCAGCAGCCCAGGGGACAGATTCAGCTCTGGGGCCAACGTCCTGACTCTC.

The chain couples TRBV5-1 to TRBJ1-3; D remains ambiguous. Trimming pared 3 bases from V and 4 bases from J, leaving 5 bases between. Looked up from germline, CDR1 is SGHRS and CDR2 is YFSETQ. This CDR3 has 12 residues. The CDR3 DNA reads as TGCGCCAGCAGCTGGCCCGGAAACACCATATATTTT. Translation: CASSWPGNTIYF.

This clonotype showed up just a few times. This chain's CDR3 is CASSLAGGLGYTF. In nucleotides, the CDR3 is TGTGCCAGCAGCTTGGCAGGGGGCTTGGGCTACACCTTC. This chain joins TRBV11-2 and TRBJ1-2; the match to TRBD1 covers 8 bases. Germline CDR1 reads SGHAT; CDR2 reads FQNNGV. The CDR3 loop spans 13 amino acids. The V and J ends lost 3 bases and 8 bases, in that order; junction bases with no gene match: 5.

The V and J genes are TRBV5-5 and TRBJ1-2, with no clear D. The CDR3 is made up of 14 amino acids. Trimming removed 2 bases from V and 4 bases from J, with 12 bases in between. Germline loops: CDR1 SGHKS, CDR2 YYEKEE (reference sequence). The CDR3 DNA follows: TGTGCCAGCAGCTTAACGCCCGTGGCCTATGGCTACACCTTC. Protein product: CASSLTPVAYGYTF.

This clonotype was seen only a few times. The chain couples TRBV6-5 to TRBJ1-5; D remains unclear. V was clipped by 0 bases and J by 4 bases, with 13 bases between them. The CDR3 runs 16 residues. Germline V CDR1 and CDR2: MNHEY, SVGAGI. CDR3 sequence: CASSYSAGPPNQPQHF. The CDR3 DNA is TGTGCCAGCAGTTACTCGGCAGGACCCCCAAATCAGCCCCAGCATTTT.

This clonotype was recorded only once. The chain links TRBV2 to TRBJ2-3; no clear D gene. From germline, CDR1 is SNHLY and CDR2 FYNNEI. The CDR3 is 14 residues long. Trimming left V 7 bases short and J 5 bases short, with 16 bases between. CDR3 region: CASTPRTRKDTQYF. CDR3 bases: TGTGCCAGCACACCGCGGACGCGCAAAGATACGCAGTATTTT.

This clonotype was counted between two and nine times. The chain recombines TRBV4-1 with TRBJ1-4; D gene unclear. This CDR3 contains 15 residues. Germline loops: CDR1 MGHRA, CDR2 YSYEKL. Trimming removed 3 bases from V and 8 bases from J, with 16 bases in between. The CDR3 here is CASSQTARLDEKLFF. DNA for the CDR3: TGCGCCAGCAGCCAGACCGCCAGGCTTGACGAAAAACTGTTTTTT.

This clonotype was detected only a few times. The J gene is TRBJ2-7, the V gene TRBV6-1; no reliable D call. The CDR3 extends over 13 amino acids. The germline V gene encodes CDR1 MNHNS and CDR2 SASEGT. Trimming left V 4 bases short and J 2 bases short, with 9 bases between. The CDR3 loop reads CASSVDWTYEQYF. In DNA, the CDR3 is TGTGCCAGCAGTGTTGACTGGACCTACGAGCAGTACTTC.

This clonotype has a handful of counts. The J gene is TRBJ2-3, the V gene TRBV28; no firm D call. Trimming left V 2 bases short and J 4 bases short, with 7 bases between. The germline V gene has CDR1 MDHEN and CDR2 SYDVKM. There are 13 residues in the CDR3. In nucleotides, the CDR3 is TGTGCCAGCAGTTTACAATGGGCAGATACGCAGTATTTT. Amino acids: CASSLQWADTQYF.

This clonotype was seen a handful of times. The chain uses TRBV6-1 and TRBJ1-6; TRBD1 agrees at 8 bases. Germline trimming cut 8 bases from V and 7 bases from J; bases unmatched to any gene: 7. The CDR3 has 14 amino acids. From germline, CDR1 is MNHNS and CDR2 SASEGT. For the CDR3, the DNA is TGTGCCAGCGCGGACAGGGCTCGAAATTCACCCCTCCACTTT. This gives the protein CASADRARNSPLHF.

The chain combines TRBV28 with TRBJ2-1, with D tentatively TRBD1 or TRBD2 (5 bases each). Germline-derived CDR1 and CDR2 are MDHEN and SYDVKM. This CDR3 is built from 15 residues. The V end was cut by 3 bases, the J end by 7 bases, with 16 bases between. The CDR3 region is CASSFRWGYVNEQFF. CDR3 DNA sequence: TGTGCCAGCAGTTTTAGGTGGGGGTATGTGAATGAGCAGTTCTTC.

The genes are TRBV7-3 and TRBJ2-1, with 8 bases fitting TRBD1. Germline loops: CDR1 SGHTA, CDR2 FQGTGA. This CDR3 has 16 residues. V gave up 2 bases and J gave up 0 bases; unmatched junction bases: 3. The CDR3 is CASSLQGAVSYNEQFF. Written as DNA, the CDR3 is TGTGCCAGCAGCTTACAGGGGGCCGTCTCCTACAATGAGCAGTTCTTC.